This TCR beta chain was found in a study of blood T cell repertoires in COVID-19. Overall study: Specimens from acute and convalescent COVID-19 originated in the United States, Italy and Spain. T cells, B-cell-depleted T cells, or PBMCs provided the cDNA or gDNA that served as material.

Germline CDR1 and CDR2: LNHDA and SQIVND (reference sequence). This CDR3 spans 14 amino acids. The V segment lost 6 bases and the J segment 9 bases; nucleotides outside the gene matches: 12. Authors' processing steps: The authors estimated nucleated cell counts from reference gene primer amplification. Clones were sequenced by immunoSEQ multiplex PCR, and TCRdb holds only the in-frame ones, with some missing. V, J and clone size are those of that table, while D and trimming were read from the DNA. Here the sample spans 240,000 or so clones, more than 75% being singletons. This chain joins TRBV19 and TRBJ2-5; 8 bases align to TRBD2. The clonotype was recovered from a middle-aged woman who had recovered from COVID-19. Sequencing input: peripheral blood. Here the CDR3 DNA reads TGTGCCAGTAGGCCCCGGGGGGGGGAGTGGGCCCAGTACTTC. Translating gives CASRPRGGEWAQYF.